What follows are 21 T cell receptor beta chains derived from one specimen sequenced in a study of vaccination and CD4 T cells after COVID-19. With the Oncomine TCR Beta short-read assay, DNA from cultured CD4+ T cells was sequenced. The authors extracted genomic DNA from cultured CD4+ T cells. TCRdb independently ran MiXCR on the PCR reads; one entry per CDR3 protein. The data hold fewer than 7,000 distinct CDR3 sequences, with approximately 37% observed a single time. No antigen is known for these receptors. Treatment of the sample: approximately 10-day PBMC culture with coronavirus spike peptide pools or control peptides (ViraFEST assay). These CD4+ T cells came from an unexposed donor, sampled before the COVID-19 pandemic (2011-2018). The sample was CD4+ T cells from blood, cultured in vitro. These receptor sequences come from a human donor in good health.

The sample holds one count of this clonotype. The chain joins TRBV28 to TRBJ2-7; D uncertain. The CDR3 consists of 13 residues. The V gene lost 3 bases and the J gene lost 6 bases, with 12 bases spanning the gap. In germline, CDR1 is MDHEN, CDR2 SYDVKM. The CDR3 sequence: CASSLRSWGEQYF. As DNA, the CDR3 is TGTGCCAGCAGTTTGAGGTCCTGGGGCGAGCAGTACTTC.

V usage is TRBV12-3 or TRBV12-4 and J usage is TRBJ1-6; TRBD1 matches at 7 bases. With 7 bases clipped from V and 9 bases from J, the junction kept 9 bases outside the gene matches. This CDR3 is built from 14 residues. CDR3 amino acids: CASNQQGRSSPLHF. CDR3 DNA sequence: TGTGCCAGCAACCAACAGGGGCGAAGTTCACCCCTCCACTTT.

This clonotype was counted a few times. The chain combines TRBV25-1 with TRBJ1-2; 9 nucleotides line up with TRBD1. Looked up from germline, CDR1 is MGHDK and CDR2 is SYGVNS. J was trimmed by 3 bases and V by 2 bases; bases with no gene match: 4. The CDR3 sequence is 15 residues long. Here the CDR3 DNA reads TGTGCCAGCAGTGAAGGGGGACAGGGCTACTATGGCTACACCTTC. Its protein product is CASSEGGQGYYGYTF.

This clonotype was picked up a small number of times. The genes are TRBV15 and TRBJ2-7, with D uncertain. CDR1 LNHNV and CDR2 YYDKDF come from the germline V gene (reference sequence). This CDR3 has 12 residues. The V end was cut by 1 base, the J end by 7 bases, with 8 bases between. Here the CDR3 reads CATSRAPGEQYF. As DNA, the CDR3 is TGTGCCACCAGCAGAGCCCCAGGTGAGCAGTACTTC.

This clonotype came up a few times. The chain is built from TRBV7-6 and TRBJ2-2, with a tentative D call TRBD2 (5 bases). The CDR3 is 15 amino acids. Trimming pared 8 bases from V and 1 base from J, leaving 14 bases between. Germline lookup yields CDR1 SGHVS and CDR2 FNYEAQ. The CDR3 is CASHMERQNTGELFF. CDR3 nucleotide sequence: TGTGCCAGCCATATGGAGCGGCAGAACACCGGGGAGCTGTTTTTT. The complete variable domain, with remaining parts taken from reference TRBV7-6 and TRBJ2-2, reads GAGVSQSPRYKVTKRGQDVALRCDPISGHVSLYWYRQALGQGPEFLTYFNYEAQQDKSGLPNDRFSAERPEGSISTLTIQRTEQRDSAMYRCASHMERQNTGELFFGEGSRLTVL.

This clonotype was found a few times. V and J are TRBV7-2 and TRBJ2-5, with D possibly matching TRBD2 (5 bases). The CDR3 extends over 14 amino acids. V lost 1 base and J lost 0, with 6 bases in between. From germline, CDR1 is SGHTA and CDR2 FQGNSA. CDR3 protein: CASSLGGNQETQYF. CDR3 in DNA: TGTGCCAGCAGCTTAGGAGGGAACCAAGAGACCCAGTACTTC. The variable domain in full, completed from reference TRBV7-2 and TRBJ2-5, reads GAGVSQSPSNKVTEKGKDVELRCDPISGHTALYWYRQSLGQGLEFLIYFQGNSAPDKSGLPSDRFSAERTGGSVSTLTIQRTQQEDSAVYLCASSLGGNQETQYFGPGTRLLVL.

The chain employs TRBV9 and TRBJ2-3, with D perhaps TRBD2 (5 bases). The germline V and J ends were trimmed by 5 bases and 8 bases, with 9 bases remaining between them. Germline CDR1 and CDR2: SGDLS and YYNGEE. This CDR3 has 11 residues. CDR3 sequence: CASSEEGTQYF. The CDR3 nucleotides are TGTGCCAGCAGTGAAGAGGGTACGCAGTATTTT.

This chain joins TRBV2 and TRBJ2-3, with D perhaps being TRBD1 or TRBD2 (6 bases each). Germline V CDR1 and CDR2: SNHLY, FYNNEI. This CDR3 has 16 residues. Trimming cost V 6 bases and J 0 bases, with 16 bases left between them. The CDR3 DNA reads TGTGCCAGCAGGAAGGAGGGGGGTTCTAGCACAGATACGCAGTATTTT. Translated, it gives CASRKEGGSSTDTQYF.

The J gene is TRBJ1-2, the V gene TRBV6-1; possibly TRBD1 for D (6 bases). The V gene lost 6 bases and the J gene lost 3 bases, with 14 bases spanning the gap. Germline CDR1 is MNHNS and CDR2 is SASEGT. This CDR3 contains 14 residues. The CDR3 is CASSEGGIDYGYTF. The CDR3 DNA follows: TGTGCCAGCAGCGAGGGGGGTATTGACTATGGCTACACCTTC.

The chain is built from TRBV28 and TRBJ2-5; D gene ambiguous. This CDR3 region has 11 residues. Trimming removed 7 bases from V and 5 bases from J, with 8 bases in between. Germline V gene data show CDR1 as MDHEN and CDR2 as SYDVKM. This CDR3 reads CASNERETQYF. DNA for the CDR3: TGTGCCAGCAACGAGCGTGAGACCCAGTACTTC.

This clonotype has just a few counts. This sequence joins TRBV6-2 or TRBV6-3 and TRBJ2-7; TRBD1 agrees at 7 bases. The trim removed 0 bases at V and 3 bases at J, leaving 8 bases unmatched. The CDR3 consists of 16 residues. Germline V gene sequence: CDR1 MNHEY, CDR2 SVGEGT. CDR3 amino acids: CASSYSRGRRLYEQYF. Written as DNA, the CDR3 is TGTGCCAGCAGTTACTCGAGGGGGCGGCGGCTCTACGAGCAGTACTTC.

This clonotype was seen a handful of times. The genes are TRBV19 and TRBJ1-2; D is perhaps TRBD1 (5 bases). The germline V gene has CDR1 LNHDA and CDR2 SQIVND (reference sequence). Between the trimmed V and J ends, which lost 10 bases and 7 bases, there was a span of 19 bases. This CDR3 has 13 amino acids. The CDR3 loop is CATAAGEAVGYTF. CDR3 DNA sequence: TGTGCCACCGCAGCGGGGGAGGCAGTTGGCTACACCTTC.

This clonotype was observed a few times. The chain joins TRBV24-1 to TRBJ1-5; possible D gene TRBD1, 5 bases. Looked up from germline, CDR1 is KGHDR and CDR2 is SFDVKD. Between the trimmed V and J ends, which lost 3 bases and 2 bases, there was a span of 10 bases. This CDR3 contains 15 residues. The CDR3 loop reads CATSDPGTGNQPQHF. The CDR3 DNA reads as TGTGCCACCAGTGATCCCGGGACGGGCAATCAGCCCCAGCATTTT.

The V call is TRBV29-1, the J call TRBJ1-1; 7 bases map to TRBD1. The CDR3 has 12 amino acids. The germline gives CDR1 SQVTM, CDR2 ANQGSEA. With V trimmed by 7 bases and J by 5 bases, 7 bases remained unmatched. The CDR3 DNA reads as TGCAGCGCAGGGGACAGATTTACTGAAGCTTTCTTT. This gives the protein CSAGDRFTEAFF.

The V gene is TRBV7-3, the J gene TRBJ1-6, with D possibly TRBD1 on 5 matching bases. This CDR3 has 15 residues. The V gene's germline CDR1 is SGHTA and CDR2 FQGTGA. V lost 2 bases, J lost 9 bases, and 14 bases lay in between. The CDR3: CASSLEGTGASPLHF. CDR3 bases: TGTGCCAGCAGCTTAGAGGGGACCGGAGCTTCACCCCTCCACTTT. Supplemented by reference TRBV7-3 and TRBJ1-6, the full variable domain reads GAGVSQTPSNKVTEKGKYVELRCDPISGHTALYWYRQSLGQGPEFLIYFQGTGAADDSGLPNDRFFAVRPEGSVSTLKIQRTERGDSAVYLCASSLEGTGASPLHFGNGTRLTVT.

This clonotype was seen more than once but under ten times. This sequence joins TRBV20-1 and TRBJ2-3; D may be TRBD2 (6 bases). In germline, CDR1 is DFQATT, CDR2 SNEGSKA (reference sequence). V dropped 3 bases and J dropped 3 bases, with 16 bases sitting between them. This CDR3 is built from 15 residues. The CDR3 sequence is CSARLPGVSTDTQYF. DNA for the CDR3: TGCAGTGCTAGGCTCCCGGGAGTTAGTACAGATACGCAGTATTTT.

The chain has TRBV23-1 and TRBJ1-1; TRBD1 aligns across 9 bases. TRBV23-1 is filed as an ORF, its function uncertain. This CDR3 is 14 amino acids long. Trimming removed 1 base from V and 7 bases from J; junction bases left unmatched: 4. In DNA form, the CDR3 reads TGCGCCAGCAGTCAATTGCACAGGGGGCGTGAAGCTTTCTTT. It encodes CASSQLHRGREAFF.

This clonotype was seen only a few times. The V call is TRBV27, the J call TRBJ2-3; possibly TRBD1 or TRBD2 for D (5 bases each). Between the trimmed V and J ends, which lost 5 bases and 4 bases, there was a span of 22 bases. The CDR3 runs to 17 residues. Germline V CDR1 and CDR2: MNHEY, SMNVEV (reference sequence). This chain's CDR3 is CASSPRWGSGRADTQYF. The CDR3 bases are TGTGCCAGCAGTCCGCGCTGGGGCTCGGGGCGGGCAGATACGCAGTATTTT.

The rearrangement links TRBV4-3 to TRBJ1-1; unclear D gene. V was clipped by 0 bases and J by 5 bases, with 7 bases between them. CDR1 and CDR2 from the germline V gene are LGHNA and YSLEER. The CDR3 length is 13 residues. CDR3: CASSQDFLTEAFF. As DNA, the CDR3 is TGCGCCAGCAGCCAAGATTTCCTTACTGAAGCTTTCTTT.

The chain employs TRBV19 and TRBJ1-6; a possible D gene is TRBD1 (6 bases). The CDR3 sequence is 15 residues long. V lost 10 bases and J lost 0, with 13 bases in between. CDR1 LNHDA and CDR2 SQIVND come from the germline V gene (reference sequence). CDR3: CATKDRSSYNSPLHF. The CDR3 coding sequence is TGTGCCACAAAAGACAGGAGCTCCTATAATTCACCCCTCCACTTT.

The gene calls are TRBV7-3 and TRBJ2-2; D gene unclear. From germline, CDR1 is SGHTA and CDR2 FQGTGA. This CDR3 spans 14 amino acids. Trimming took off 5 bases at V and 2 bases at J, with 9 bases between the two ends. The CDR3 DNA is TGTGCCAGCAGCCGGGCCGTTAACACCGGGGAGCTGTTTTTT. Encoded protein: CASSRAVNTGELFF.